These 10 T cell receptor beta chains were sequenced from one sample in a study of cytomegalovirus exposure and HLA in healthy donors. PCR used 60 Vbeta primers and 13 Jbeta primers. Method: immunoSEQ multiplex PCR; TCRdb's copy keeps in-frame clones and lacks some. The sample lists about 170,000 clones; more than 80% were seen once. Sequencing was done on a sample of PBMCs. These receptors originate from a woman aged 18 to 35 in good health and CMV-seronegative.

The gene calls are TRBV12-5 and TRBJ2-5; tentative D call: TRBD1 (5 bases). The germline V and J ends were trimmed by 3 bases and 1 base, with 15 bases remaining between them. Looked up from germline, CDR1 is LGHNT and CDR2 is FRNRAP. This CDR3 spans 16 amino acids. As DNA, the CDR3 is TGTGCTAGTGGTTTTTCTACGACACAGGTCCAAGAGACCCAGTACTTC. This codes for CASGFSTTQVQETQYF. The full variable domain, rest sourced from reference TRBV12-5 and TRBJ2-5, is DARVTQTPRHKVTEMGQEVTMRCQPILGHNTVFWYRQTMMQGLELLAYFRNRAPLDDSGMPKDRFSAEMPDATLATLKIQPSEPRDSAVYFCASGFSTTQVQETQYFGPGTRLLVL.

V usage is TRBV27 and J usage is TRBJ2-2; 8 positions match TRBD2. The CDR3 length is 15 residues. V lost 4 bases and J lost 6; bases outside the gene matches: 7. In germline, CDR1 is MNHEY, CDR2 SMNVEV (reference sequence). The CDR3 DNA reads TGTGCCAGCAGTTGGCTAGCGGGTCCCCCCGGGGAGCTGTTTTTT. It is translated as CASSWLAGPPGELFF.

The chain carries TRBV15 and TRBJ1-4; TRBD1 agrees at 8 bases. Trimming cost V 1 base and J 4 bases; bases outside gene matches: 2. Germline V lookup: CDR1 LNHNV, CDR2 YYDKDF (reference sequence). The CDR3 is 15 amino acids. The CDR3 DNA reads as TGTGCCACCAGCAGAGGGACAGGGCTTAATGAAAAACTGTTTTTT. This translates into CATSRGTGLNEKLFF.

The chain has TRBV7-6 and TRBJ2-7, with 9 bases lining up with TRBD1. Germline-derived CDR1 and CDR2 are SGHVS and FNYEAQ. The CDR3 is made up of 15 amino acids. J was trimmed by 1 base and V by 4 bases; bases with no gene match: 5. The CDR3 reads CASSSSTGGSYEQYF. The CDR3 region has the DNA TGTGCCAGCAGCTCGTCGACAGGGGGGTCCTACGAGCAGTACTTC.

This clone showed up just a few times. The chain combines TRBV30 with TRBJ2-5, with 8 nucleotides matching TRBD1. Germline CDR1 GTSNPN, CDR2 SVGIG (reference sequence). The CDR3 totals 13 residues. V shed 3 bases, J shed 2 bases, and the junction held 2 bases outside the gene matches. CDR3 nucleotide sequence: TGTGCCTGGAGCAGGGGGCTACAAGAGACCCAGTACTTC. Its protein is CAWSRGLQETQYF.

The rearrangement uses TRBV23-1 and TRBJ2-7; a weak D match, TRBD1 (6 bases). TRBV23-1 carries the ORF label, with uncertain function. The CDR3 has 16 residues. V lost 3 bases, J lost 2 bases, and 17 bases lay in between. The CDR3 spells CASSHPGTLRPYEQYF. CDR3 coding DNA: TGCGCCAGCAGTCACCCCGGGACACTCAGACCCTACGAGCAGTACTTC.

This chain links TRBV6-6 with TRBJ1-5, with D tentatively TRBD1 (5 bases). The length of the CDR3 is 13 residues. Germline CDR1 and CDR2: MNHNY and SVGAGI (reference sequence). Trimming cost V 6 bases and J 5 bases, with 11 bases left between them. The CDR3 DNA sequence: TGTGCCAGCAGAGACAGAAATGATCAGCCCCAGCATTTT. Its translation: CASRDRNDQPQHF.

This chain joins TRBV18 and TRBJ2-6, with D possibly being TRBD2 (5 bases). The germline V and J ends were trimmed by 2 bases and 0 bases, with 11 bases remaining between them. Germline lookup yields CDR1 KGHSH and CDR2 LQKENI. This CDR3 contains 17 residues. This CDR3 reads CASSPGRAPSGANVLTF. The CDR3 region has the DNA TGTGCCAGCTCACCAGGGCGGGCGCCCTCTGGGGCCAACGTCCTGACTTTC.

The rearrangement joins TRBV6-1 to TRBJ2-3, with D possibly being TRBD2 (5 bases). There are 14 residues in the CDR3. Trimming stripped 6 bases from V and 2 bases from J, with 12 bases between. CDR1 is MNHNS, CDR2 SASEGT, per germline. CDR3 in DNA: TGTGCCAGCAGCCGGGAACCCATCACAGATACGCAGTATTTT. Amino acid sequence: CASSREPITDTQYF.

V usage is TRBV5-6 and J usage is TRBJ2-2; TRBD1 matches at 11 bases. With 4 bases clipped from V and 6 bases from J, the junction kept 5 bases outside the gene matches. This CDR3 is 15 amino acids long. Germline CDR1 and CDR2: SGHDT and YYEEEE. CDR3 sequence (DNA): TGTGCCAGCAGCCTCTGGACAGGGGGCTCCGGGGAGCTGTTTTTT. It translates to CASSLWTGGSGELFF.